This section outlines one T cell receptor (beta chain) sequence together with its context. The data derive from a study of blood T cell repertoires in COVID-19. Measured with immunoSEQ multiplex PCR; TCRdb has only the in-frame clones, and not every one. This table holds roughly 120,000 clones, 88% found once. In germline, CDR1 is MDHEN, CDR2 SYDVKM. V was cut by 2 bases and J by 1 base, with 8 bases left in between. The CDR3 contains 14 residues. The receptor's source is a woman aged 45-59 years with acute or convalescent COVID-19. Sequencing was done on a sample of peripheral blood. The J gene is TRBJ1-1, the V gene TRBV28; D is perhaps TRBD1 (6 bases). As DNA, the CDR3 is TGTGCCAGCAGTTTACAGGGGAAGAACACTGAAGCTTTCTTT. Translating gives CASSLQGKNTEAFF.